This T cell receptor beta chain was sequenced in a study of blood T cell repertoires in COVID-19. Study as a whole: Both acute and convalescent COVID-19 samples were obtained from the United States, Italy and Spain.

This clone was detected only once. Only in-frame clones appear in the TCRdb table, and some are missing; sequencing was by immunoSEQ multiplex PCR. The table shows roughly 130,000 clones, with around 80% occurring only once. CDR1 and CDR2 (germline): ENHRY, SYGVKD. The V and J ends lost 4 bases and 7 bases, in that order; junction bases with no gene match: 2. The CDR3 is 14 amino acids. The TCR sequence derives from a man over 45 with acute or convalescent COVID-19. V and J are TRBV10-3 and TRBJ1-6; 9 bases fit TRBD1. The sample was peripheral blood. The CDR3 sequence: CAISVGQGNSPLHF. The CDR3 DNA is TGTGCCATCAGTGTGGGACAGGGAAATTCACCCCTCCACTTT.